This entry lists 27 T cell receptor beta chains sequenced from one sample in a study of cytomegalovirus exposure and HLA in healthy donors. The PCR employed 60 Vbeta primers together with 13 Jbeta primers. Measured with immunoSEQ multiplex PCR; TCRdb has only the in-frame clones, and not every one. The sample data list tens of thousands of clones. What was sequenced was PBMCs. The receptors were gathered from a woman under 30 in good health and CMV-seronegative.

The chain couples TRBV19 to TRBJ1-5, with D perhaps matching TRBD1 (6 bases). The CDR3 has 15 residues. The V end lost 1 base, the J end lost 2 bases, and 9 bases lay between the germline ends. Germline CDR1 is LNHDA and CDR2 is SQIVND (reference sequence). This chain's CDR3 is CASSIGRGRNQPQHF. CDR3 coding DNA: TGTGCCAGTAGTATAGGCAGGGGACGCAATCAGCCCCAGCATTTT. Variable domain in full (rest from reference TRBV19 and TRBJ1-5): DGGITQSPKYLFRKEGQNVTLSCEQNLNHDAMYWYRQDPGQGLRLIYYSQIVNDFQKGDIAEGYSVSREKKESFPLTVTSAQKNPTAFYLCASSIGRGRNQPQHFGDGTRLSIL.

V usage is TRBV29-1 and J usage is TRBJ1-1; a weak D match, TRBD1 (6 bases). The CDR3 length is 14 residues. Trimming left V 3 bases short and J 5 bases short, with 16 bases between. Germline loops: CDR1 SQVTM, CDR2 ANQGSEA. The CDR3 DNA follows: TGCAGCGTTGACACGCTACAGGGTATGACTGAAGCTTTCTTT. Its translation is CSVDTLQGMTEAFF.

The rearrangement links TRBV10-3 to TRBJ1-2; no clear D gene. The CDR3 is 13 amino acids. Trimming removed 0 bases at V and 5 bases at J, with 7 bases between. Germline V gene sequence: CDR1 ENHRY, CDR2 SYGVKD. The CDR3: CAISESPVYGYTF. The CDR3 nucleotides are TGTGCCATCAGTGAGTCCCCTGTTTATGGCTACACCTTC.

This chain joins TRBV29-1 and TRBJ1-1; D remains ambiguous. Germline CDR1 and CDR2: SQVTM and ANQGSEA. The CDR3 has 11 amino acids. V was pared by 4 bases and J by 5 bases, with 8 bases between. CDR3 amino acids: CSVVLLTEAFF. In nucleotides, the CDR3 is TGCAGCGTTGTACTGCTGACTGAAGCTTTCTTT.

The rearrangement joins TRBV10-3 to TRBJ1-1; D not certain. This CDR3 contains 17 residues. Germline loops: CDR1 ENHRY, CDR2 SYGVKD. Trimming shortened V by 9 bases and J by 2 bases, and 25 bases separated the two germline ends. The CDR3 DNA follows: TGTGCCATTACGAGGAGCACGGGGTTTTTTGTTAACACTGAAGCTTTCTTT. Translating gives CAITRSTGFFVNTEAFF.

This sequence joins TRBV11-3 and TRBJ2-7, with no clear D. CDR1 SGHNT and CDR2 YENEEA come from the germline V gene. The CDR3 consists of 14 residues. Trimming removed 6 bases from V and 6 bases from J, with 18 bases in between. The CDR3 here is CASSSPPQPSEQYF. CDR3 bases: TGTGCCAGCAGTTCCCCGCCCCAACCCAGCGAGCAGTACTTC.

The chain uses TRBV19 and TRBJ1-1; 7 bases map to TRBD1. Losses at the gene ends were 7 bases for V and 0 bases for J; bases not matched to a gene: 5. The CDR3 covers 14 residues. Germline CDR1 and CDR2: LNHDA and SQIVND (reference sequence). CDR3 sequence (DNA): TGTGCCAGTATTAACAGGGGCATGAACACTGAAGCTTTCTTT. As protein: CASINRGMNTEAFF.

A note on this clone: Other DNA sequences of this sample code for an identical CDR3. The V and J genes are TRBV5-1 and TRBJ2-7, with 7 positions matching TRBD2. After removal of 0 bases from V and 2 bases from J, the junction contained 2 bases not matched to a gene. Looked up from germline, CDR1 is SGHRS and CDR2 is YFSETQ. CDR3 length: 14 amino acids. CDR3 nucleotides: TGCGCCAGCAGCTTGGTAGGACTAGCCTACGAGCAGTACTTC. This codes for CASSLVGLAYEQYF. Drawing the rest from reference TRBV5-1 and TRBJ2-7, the complete variable domain is KAGVTQTPRYLIKTRGQQVTLSCSPISGHRSVSWYQQTPGQGLQFLFEYFSETQRNKGNFPGRFSGRQFSNSRSEMNVSTLELGDSALYLCASSLVGLAYEQYFGPGTRLTVT.

Details on this clone: The junction shows a germline mismatch at one end, possibly a read error. V is TRBV27 and J is TRBJ1-4, with 9 bases lining up with TRBD1. Looked up from germline, CDR1 is MNHEY and CDR2 is SMNVEV (reference sequence). The CDR3 has 20 residues. Written as DNA, the CDR3 is TGTGCCAGCAGTCTATCGCCCCGGGACAGGGAAGCTGCAACTAATGAAAAACTGTTTTTT. It yields the protein CASSLSPRDREAATNEKLFF.

This chain links TRBV5-1 with TRBJ1-1; D call uncertain. The CDR3 has 14 residues. Germline assignment: CDR1 SGHRS and CDR2 YFSETQ. Trimming took 0 bases from V and 2 from J, leaving 8 bases between them. The CDR3 DNA reads as TGCGCCAGCAGCTTGGGGGCAGGTAACACTGAAGCTTTCTTT. Translating gives CASSLGAGNTEAFF.

A word on this clone: One junction end disagrees with the germline gene, perhaps due to a read error. This chain links TRBV18 with TRBJ2-5; D gene ambiguous. The CDR3 runs to 13 residues. Germline V gives CDR1 KGHSH, CDR2 LQKENI. The CDR3 bases are TGTGCCAGCTCACCACCATCCCAAGAGAACCAGTACTTC. This codes for CASSPPSQENQYF.

J is TRBJ2-3 and V is TRBV29-1; 9 bases fit TRBD1. The CDR3 sequence is 14 residues long. After removal of 8 bases from V and 2 bases from J, the junction contained 8 bases not matched to a gene. Looked up from germline, CDR1 is SQVTM and CDR2 is ANQGSEA. DNA for the CDR3: TGCAGCAGCACCGGGACAGGGCCCACAGATACGCAGTATTTT. Amino acid sequence: CSSTGTGPTDTQYF.

The J gene is TRBJ2-1, the V gene TRBV20-1; D gene uncertain. The germline V gene has CDR1 DFQATT and CDR2 SNEGSKA (reference sequence). There are 10 residues in the CDR3. V was trimmed by 1 base and J by 7 bases, leaving 2 bases between them. CDR3 amino acids: CSARANEQFF. In DNA form, the CDR3 reads TGCAGTGCTAGAGCGAATGAGCAGTTCTTC.

V and J are TRBV5-1 and TRBJ1-1, with 8 bases aligning to TRBD1. The V gene end was trimmed by 4 bases and the J gene end by 5 bases; junction bases not matched to a gene: 10. Looked up from germline, CDR1 is SGHRS and CDR2 is YFSETQ. The CDR3 spans 15 residues. The CDR3, as DNA: TGCGCCAGCAGCCCTTCCATCAGGGGGCTAACTGAAGCTTTCTTT. It yields the protein CASSPSIRGLTEAFF.

The rearrangement links TRBV6-1 to TRBJ2-7; possibly TRBD1 for D (5 bases). V lost 7 bases, J lost 5 bases, and 18 bases lay in between. Germline CDR1 is MNHNS and CDR2 is SASEGT. The CDR3 totals 14 residues. CDR3: CASTLDTPGDEQYF. DNA for the CDR3: TGTGCCAGCACTCTGGACACCCCTGGGGACGAGCAGTACTTC.

V and J are TRBV5-1 and TRBJ1-4; D is ambiguous. V dropped 1 base and J dropped 3 bases, with 4 bases sitting between them. CDR1 and CDR2 (germline): SGHRS, YFSETQ. The CDR3 runs 13 residues. CDR3: CASSLKPNEKLFF. The CDR3 DNA is TGCGCCAGCAGCTTGAAGCCTAATGAAAAACTGTTTTTT.

This rearrangement joins TRBV19 to TRBJ1-5; maybe TRBD1 (5 bases). The germline V gene has CDR1 LNHDA and CDR2 SQIVND (reference sequence). V was trimmed by 4 bases and J by 4 bases, leaving 17 bases between them. CDR3 length equals 16 residues. CDR3 residues: CASSNQGLGANQPQHF. CDR3 nucleotides: TGTGCCAGTAGTAACCAGGGCTTAGGAGCTAATCAGCCCCAGCATTTT.

The chain employs TRBV9 and TRBJ2-7, with 8 bases that match TRBD1. Germline values: CDR1 SGDLS, CDR2 YYNGEE. V lost 4 bases, J lost 2 bases, and 8 bases stayed unmatched. The CDR3 consists of 15 residues. The DNA for the CDR3 is TGTGCCAGCAGCTACCAGGGACAGGCCGCCTACGAGCAGTACTTC. This gives the protein CASSYQGQAAYEQYF. Together with reference TRBV9 and TRBJ2-7, the CDR3 gives the full variable domain: DSGVTQTPKHLITATGQRVTLRCSPRSGDLSVYWYQQSLDQGLQFLIQYYNGEERAKGNILERFSAQQFPDLHSELNLSSLELGDSALYFCASSYQGQAAYEQYFGPGTRLTVT.

The rearrangement links TRBV2 to TRBJ1-6, with a weak D call TRBD1 (6 bases). The CDR3 extends over 15 amino acids. Trimming took 7 bases from V and 7 from J, leaving 17 bases between them. The germline CDR1 and CDR2 sequences are SNHLY and FYNNEI. This CDR3 is CASMSRDMGNSPLHF. CDR3 bases: TGTGCCAGCATGAGCCGGGACATGGGAAATTCACCCCTCCACTTT.

This sequence joins TRBV5-1 and TRBJ2-1, with 9 positions matching TRBD2. Germline trimming cut 4 bases from V and 5 bases from J; bases unmatched to any gene: 4. The CDR3 totals 14 residues. Germline CDR1 SGHRS, CDR2 YFSETQ. The CDR3 reads CASSPSGVNNEQFF. In DNA, the CDR3 is TGCGCCAGCAGCCCTAGCGGGGTCAACAATGAGCAGTTCTTC.

This chain links TRBV5-1 with TRBJ1-1; TRBD1 might be the D (5 bases). This CDR3 has 14 amino acids. Trimming shortened V by 2 bases and J by 1 base, and 9 bases separated the two germline ends. Germline loops: CDR1 SGHRS, CDR2 YFSETQ. DNA of the CDR3: TGCGCCAGCAGCTTCACAGGAGCGAACACTGAAGCTTTCTTT. This sequence encodes CASSFTGANTEAFF.

The chain carries TRBV6-1 and TRBJ2-5; 14 bases agree with TRBD2. CDR1 and CDR2 from the germline V gene are MNHNS and SASEGT. The V and J ends lost 11 bases and 4 bases, in that order; junction bases with no gene match: 6. This CDR3 has 14 amino acids. CDR3: CAGGTSGGSETQYF. The CDR3 nucleotides are TGTGCCGGGGGGACTAGCGGGGGTTCAGAGACCCAGTACTTC.

The chain is built from TRBV5-4 and TRBJ2-1, with 7 bases fitting TRBD2. Trimming at V came to 1 base and at J to 5 bases, leaving 6 bases not matched to a gene. The CDR3 contains 15 residues. CDR1 is SGHNT and CDR2 is YYREEE in the germline V gene (reference sequence). CDR3 DNA sequence: TGTGCCAGCAGCTTGATTGCGGGAGTGCACAATGAGCAGTTCTTC. This sequence encodes CASSLIAGVHNEQFF.

The chain carries TRBV6-5 and TRBJ1-2; D is ambiguous. This CDR3 spans 13 amino acids. The V gene's germline CDR1 is MNHEY and CDR2 SVGAGI. Deletions cut 0 bases from V and 6 bases from J, with 8 bases between. CDR3 in amino acids: CASSYSRLDGYTF. Written as DNA, the CDR3 is TGTGCCAGCAGTTACTCTCGTCTAGATGGCTACACCTTC.

The gene calls are TRBV6-5 and TRBJ1-2; possibly TRBD1 for D (5 bases). The CDR3 length is 13 residues. Trimming removed 6 bases from V and 6 bases from J, with 14 bases in between. Germline loops: CDR1 MNHEY, CDR2 SVGAGI. This chain's CDR3 is CASSRRDPNGYTF. The CDR3 nucleotides are TGTGCCAGCAGCCGGCGGGACCCCAATGGCTACACCTTC.

V gene TRBV7-8 combines with J gene TRBJ1-1; maybe TRBD1 (6 bases). The germline V and J ends were trimmed by 4 bases and 0 bases, with 15 bases remaining between them. CDR1 SGHVS and CDR2 FQNEAQ come from the germline V gene. The CDR3 is made up of 16 amino acids. Written as DNA, the CDR3 is TGTGCCAGCAGCTACCAATCCTGGACAGTGAACACTGAAGCTTTCTTT. The encoded protein is CASSYQSWTVNTEAFF. The entire variable domain, with the rest obtained from reference TRBV7-8 and TRBJ1-1, is as follows: GAGVSQSPRYKVAKRGQDVALRCDPISGHVSLFWYQQALGQGPEFLTYFQNEAQLDKSGLPSDRFFAERPEGSVSTLKIQRTQQEDSAVYLCASSYQSWTVNTEAFFGQGTRLTVV.

The chain joins TRBV27 to TRBJ1-2, with D possibly matching TRBD1 (6 bases). The length of the CDR3 is 16 residues. Germline CDR1 is MNHEY and CDR2 is SMNVEV (reference sequence). V was cut by 6 bases and J by 7 bases, with 24 bases left in between. The CDR3 nucleotides read TGTGCCAGCAGCCTCCAAGCGCTACAGGGTAGGGGTGGCTACACCTTC. Amino acid sequence: CASSLQALQGRGGYTF.